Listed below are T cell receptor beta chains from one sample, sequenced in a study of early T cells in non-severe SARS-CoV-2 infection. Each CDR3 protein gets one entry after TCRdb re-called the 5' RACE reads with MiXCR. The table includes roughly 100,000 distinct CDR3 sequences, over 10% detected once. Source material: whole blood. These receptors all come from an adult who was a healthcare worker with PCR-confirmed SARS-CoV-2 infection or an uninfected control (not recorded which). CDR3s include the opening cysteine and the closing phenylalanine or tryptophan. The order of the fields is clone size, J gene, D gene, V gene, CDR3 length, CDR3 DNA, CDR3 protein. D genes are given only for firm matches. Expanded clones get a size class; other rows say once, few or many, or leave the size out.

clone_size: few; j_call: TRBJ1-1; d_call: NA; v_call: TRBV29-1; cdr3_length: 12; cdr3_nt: TGCAGCGGAACAGTTATGAACACTGAAGCTTTCTTT; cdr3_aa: CSGTVMNTEAFF
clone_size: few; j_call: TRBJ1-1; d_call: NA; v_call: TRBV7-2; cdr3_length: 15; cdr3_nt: TGTGCCAGCAGCTTATTGGGCCCCTCGAACACTGAAGCTTTCTTT; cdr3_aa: CASSLLGPSNTEAFF
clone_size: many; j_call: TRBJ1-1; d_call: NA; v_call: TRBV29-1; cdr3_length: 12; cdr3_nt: TGCAGCGTTGACGGTGGCAACACTGAAGCTTTCTTT; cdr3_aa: CSVDGGNTEAFF
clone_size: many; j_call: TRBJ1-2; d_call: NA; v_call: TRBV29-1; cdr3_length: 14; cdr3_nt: TGCAGCTCCACCGGGTCAAGCCCCTTCTATGGCTACACCTTC; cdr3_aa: CSSTGSSPFYGYTF
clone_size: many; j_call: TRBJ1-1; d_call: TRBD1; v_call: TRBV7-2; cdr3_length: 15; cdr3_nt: TGTGCCAGCAGCTTCGCCCGGGGCAGGGGGACTGAAGCTTTCTTT; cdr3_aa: CASSFARGRGTEAFF
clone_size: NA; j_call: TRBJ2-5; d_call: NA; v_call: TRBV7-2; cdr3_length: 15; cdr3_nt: TGTGCCAGCAGCTTAGCGGGGGGGCTTGCAGAGACCCAGTACTTC; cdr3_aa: CASSLAGGLAETQYF
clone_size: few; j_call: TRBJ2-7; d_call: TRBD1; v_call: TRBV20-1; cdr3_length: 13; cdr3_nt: TGCAGTGCCGCCGGGACAGCAGCCTACGAGCAGTACTTC; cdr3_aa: CSAAGTAAYEQYF
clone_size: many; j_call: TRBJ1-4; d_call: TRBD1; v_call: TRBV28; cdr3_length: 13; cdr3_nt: TGTGCCAGCAGACAGGGGATATTAGGAAAACTGTTTTTT; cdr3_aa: CASRQGILGKLFF
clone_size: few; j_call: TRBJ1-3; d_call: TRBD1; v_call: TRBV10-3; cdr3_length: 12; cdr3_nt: TGTGCCATCAGGGACAGGTCAAACACCATATATTTT; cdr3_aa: CAIRDRSNTIYF
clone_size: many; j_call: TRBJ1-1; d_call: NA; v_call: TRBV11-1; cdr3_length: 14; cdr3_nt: TGTGCCAGCAGCCAGGGGACCTCGAGGACTGAAGCTTTCTTT; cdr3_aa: CASSQGTSRTEAFF
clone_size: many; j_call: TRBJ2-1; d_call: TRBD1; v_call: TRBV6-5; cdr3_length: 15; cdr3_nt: TGTGCCAGCAGTCGGGACAGGGGGGGGTTGAATGAGCAGTTCTTC; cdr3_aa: CASSRDRGGLNEQFF
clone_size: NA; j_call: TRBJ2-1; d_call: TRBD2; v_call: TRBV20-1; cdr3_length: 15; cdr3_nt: TGCAGTGCTAGGAGAGGACTAGCGGGGAACAATGAGCAGTTCTTC; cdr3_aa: CSARRGLAGNNEQFF
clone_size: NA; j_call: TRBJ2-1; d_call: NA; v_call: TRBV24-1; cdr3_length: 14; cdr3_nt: TGTGCCACCAGTGATTCCCGGGACCACAATGAGCAGTTCTTC; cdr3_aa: CATSDSRDHNEQFF
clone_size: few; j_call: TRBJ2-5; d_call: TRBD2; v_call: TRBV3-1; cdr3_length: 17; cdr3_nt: TGTGCCAGCAGCCAACGTGGGACTACCCGAACACGAGAGACCCAGTACTTC; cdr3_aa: CASSQRGTTRTRETQYF
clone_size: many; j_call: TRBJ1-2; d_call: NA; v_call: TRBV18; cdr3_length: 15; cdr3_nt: TGTGCCAGCTCACCCGGGGCTGGGCTTGACTATGGCTACACCTTC; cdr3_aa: CASSPGAGLDYGYTF
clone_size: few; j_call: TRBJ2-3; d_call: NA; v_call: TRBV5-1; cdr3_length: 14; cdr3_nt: TGCGCCAGCAGCTTCGGCGGGCCCACAGATACGCAGTATTTT; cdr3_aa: CASSFGGPTDTQYF
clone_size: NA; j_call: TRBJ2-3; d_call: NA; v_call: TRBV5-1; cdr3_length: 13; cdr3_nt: TGCGCCAGCAGCCCAACTGGTGCAGATACGCAGTATTTT; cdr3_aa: CASSPTGADTQYF
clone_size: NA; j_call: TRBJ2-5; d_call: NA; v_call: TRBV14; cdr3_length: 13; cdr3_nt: TGTGCCAGCAGCCAAGGACCTCAAGAGACCCAGTACTTC; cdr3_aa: CASSQGPQETQYF
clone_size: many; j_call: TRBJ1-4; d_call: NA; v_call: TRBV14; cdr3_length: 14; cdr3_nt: TGTGCCAGCAGCCTAAGGGGTGAAAATGAAAAACTGTTTTTT; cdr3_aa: CASSLRGENEKLFF
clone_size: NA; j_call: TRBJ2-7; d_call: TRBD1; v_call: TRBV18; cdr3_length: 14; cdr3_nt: TGTGCCAGCTCACCATCGGGACAGATCAACGAGCAGTACTTC; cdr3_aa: CASSPSGQINEQYF
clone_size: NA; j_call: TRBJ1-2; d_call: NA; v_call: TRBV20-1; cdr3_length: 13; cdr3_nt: TGCAGTGCTAGAGAAGAGGGAATTGACGGCTACACCTTC; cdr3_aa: CSAREEGIDGYTF
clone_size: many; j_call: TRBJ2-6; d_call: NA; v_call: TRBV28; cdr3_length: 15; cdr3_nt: TGTGCCAGCAGTTTCCAAGGGTCTGGGGCCAACGTCCTGACTTTC; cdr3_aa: CASSFQGSGANVLTF
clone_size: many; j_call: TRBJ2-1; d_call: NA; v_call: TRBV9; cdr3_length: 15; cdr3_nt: TGTGCCAGCAGCCCGATGAGCGCCACCTACAATGAGCAGTTCTTC; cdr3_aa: CASSPMSATYNEQFF
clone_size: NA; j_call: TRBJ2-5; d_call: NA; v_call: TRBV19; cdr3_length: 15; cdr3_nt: TGTGCCAGTAGTCGGGGGGACAGAAAGCAAGAGACCCAGTACTTC; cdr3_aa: CASSRGDRKQETQYF
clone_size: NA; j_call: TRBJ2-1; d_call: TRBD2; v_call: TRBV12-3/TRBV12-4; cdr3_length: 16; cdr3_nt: TGTGCCAGCAGTTTTGACGGGACTAGCGGGAGCAATGAGCAGTTCTTC; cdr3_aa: CASSFDGTSGSNEQFF
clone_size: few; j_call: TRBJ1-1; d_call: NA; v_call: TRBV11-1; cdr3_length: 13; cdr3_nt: TGTGCCAGCAGCTTAACAGGGACGGTAAAAGCTTTCTTT; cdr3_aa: CASSLTGTVKAFF
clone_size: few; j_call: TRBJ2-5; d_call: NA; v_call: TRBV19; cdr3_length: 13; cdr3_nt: TGTGCCAGTAGAAAGGACGGGACGTTAACCCAGTACTTC; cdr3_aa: CASRKDGTLTQYF
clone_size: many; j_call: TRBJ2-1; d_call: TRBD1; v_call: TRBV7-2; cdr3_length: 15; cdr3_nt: TGTGCCAGCAGTTTCCGGACAGGGCCCTACAATGAGCAGTTCTTC; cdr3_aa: CASSFRTGPYNEQFF